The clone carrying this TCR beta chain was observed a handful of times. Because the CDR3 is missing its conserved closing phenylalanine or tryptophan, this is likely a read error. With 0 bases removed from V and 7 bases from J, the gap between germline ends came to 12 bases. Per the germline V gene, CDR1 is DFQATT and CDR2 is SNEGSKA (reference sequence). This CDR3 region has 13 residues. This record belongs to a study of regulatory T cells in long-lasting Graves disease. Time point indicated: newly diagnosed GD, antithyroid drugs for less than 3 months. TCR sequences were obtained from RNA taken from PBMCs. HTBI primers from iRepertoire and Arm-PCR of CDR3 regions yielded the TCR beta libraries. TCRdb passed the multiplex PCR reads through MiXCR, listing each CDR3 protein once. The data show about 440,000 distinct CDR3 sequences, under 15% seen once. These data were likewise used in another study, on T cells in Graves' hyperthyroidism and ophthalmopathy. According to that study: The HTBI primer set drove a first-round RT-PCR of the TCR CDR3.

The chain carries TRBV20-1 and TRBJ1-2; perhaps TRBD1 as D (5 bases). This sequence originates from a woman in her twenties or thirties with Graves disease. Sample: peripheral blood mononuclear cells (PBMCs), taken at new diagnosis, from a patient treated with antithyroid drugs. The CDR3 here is CSARDNSGGGYTL. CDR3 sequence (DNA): TGCAGTGCTAGAGATAATTCGGGGGGTGGCTACACCCTC.